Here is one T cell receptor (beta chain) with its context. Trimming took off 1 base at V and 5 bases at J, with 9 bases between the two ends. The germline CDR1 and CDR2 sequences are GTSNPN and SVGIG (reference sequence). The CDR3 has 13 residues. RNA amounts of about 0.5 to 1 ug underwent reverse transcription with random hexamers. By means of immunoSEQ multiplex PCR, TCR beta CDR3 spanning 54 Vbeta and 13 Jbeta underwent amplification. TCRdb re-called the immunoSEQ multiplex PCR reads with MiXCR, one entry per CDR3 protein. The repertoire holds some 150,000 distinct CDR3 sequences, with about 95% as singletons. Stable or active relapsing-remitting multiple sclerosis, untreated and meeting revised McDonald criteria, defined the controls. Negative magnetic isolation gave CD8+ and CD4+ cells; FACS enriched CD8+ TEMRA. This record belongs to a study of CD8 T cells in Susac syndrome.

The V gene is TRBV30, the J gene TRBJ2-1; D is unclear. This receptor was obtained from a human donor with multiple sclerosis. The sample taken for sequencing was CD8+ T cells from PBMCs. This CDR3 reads CAWSEGHNNEQFF. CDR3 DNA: TGTGCCTGGAGTGAGGGTCATAACAATGAGCAGTTCTTC.